What follows are 2 T cell receptor beta chains derived from one specimen sequenced in a study of cytomegalovirus exposure and HLA in healthy donors. Assay: immunoSEQ multiplex PCR; the TCRdb copy retains only in-frame clones and omits some. Of fewer than 250,000 clones listed, 86% were seen once; the top ten hold almost 1.5%. Sequencing input: PBMCs. The receptors were sampled from a woman under 30 in good health and CMV-seronegative.

This clone was observed a single time. The rearrangement joins TRBV7-4 to TRBJ1-2, with 7 bases matching TRBD1. CDR1 and CDR2 (germline): SGHVT, SQSDAQ. This CDR3 comprises 14 residues. Losses at the gene ends were 5 bases for V and 2 bases for J; bases not matched to a gene: 5. In DNA, the CDR3 is TGTGCCAGCAGCCGGGACAGTACCAACTATGGCTACACCTTC. Translated, it gives CASSRDSTNYGYTF.

The table lists this clone with a count of one. The chain combines TRBV6-1 with TRBJ1-1, with a weak D call TRBD1 (6 bases). The germline V and J ends were trimmed by 1 base and 2 bases, with 11 bases remaining between them. The CDR3 runs to 15 residues. CDR1 and CDR2 (germline): MNHNS, SASEGT. The CDR3 spells CASSEGDRPNTEAFF. In DNA form, the CDR3 reads TGTGCCAGCAGTGAAGGTGACAGGCCCAACACTGAAGCTTTCTTT.